One sample yielded the 29 T cell receptor beta chains listed below, sequenced in a study of metastatic and nonmetastatic thyroid tumors. TCRdb re-clonotyped the PCR reads via MiXCR. The table includes 20,000 or so clones, over 20% detected once. There were no patients who had received any treatment before thyroid surgery. The sequenced sample consisted of tumor tissue. These receptors all come from a male donor with papillary thyroid cancer or a benign thyroid nodule (not recorded which). Some clones in this sample may be carry-over from other donors' samples.

At least ten counts were recorded for this clone. J is TRBJ2-3 and V is TRBV4-2, with 13 bases identical to TRBD2. Per the germline V gene, CDR1 is LGHNA and CDR2 is YNFKEQ. The CDR3 contains 19 residues. Germline trimming cut 4 bases from V and 3 bases from J; bases unmatched to any gene: 13. CDR3 in amino acids: CASSRRTSGSRVRTDTQYF. The CDR3 nucleotides are TGTGCCAGCAGCCGTCGGACTAGCGGGAGCAGGGTTAGGACAGATACGCAGTATTTT.

This clone is medium-sized by share. The V call is TRBV2, the J call TRBJ2-3; 9 bases line up with TRBD2. V shed 5 bases and J 1 base; nucleotides not matched to a gene: 7. This CDR3 contains 16 residues. Germline-derived CDR1 and CDR2 are SNHLY and FYNNEI. As DNA, the CDR3 is TGTGCCAGCAGTCGCTGGGCGGGAGGGGGCACAGATACGCAGTATTTT. It specifies CASSRWAGGGTDTQYF.

This clone was found many times. The chain carries TRBV30 and TRBJ2-3, with 8 bases matching TRBD2. This CDR3 comprises 15 residues. The germline CDR1 and CDR2 sequences are GTSNPN and SVGIG (reference sequence). V trimming: 3 bases; J trimming: 2 bases; junction bases outside the gene matches: 7. The CDR3 nucleotides are TGTGCCTGGAGCAAGCGGGAGTTTGACACAGATACGCAGTATTTT. Protein product: CAWSKREFDTDTQYF.

In this sample, this clone turned up many times. The chain links TRBV18 to TRBJ1-5; 10 positions agree with TRBD1. The CDR3 is made up of 18 amino acids. The ends lost 5 bases at V and 2 bases at J; junction bases unmatched: 12. Germline lookup yields CDR1 KGHSH and CDR2 LQKENI. This chain's CDR3 is CASSSTGTGASGNQPQHF. The DNA for the CDR3 is TGTGCCAGCTCATCTACGGGGACAGGGGCTTCGGGCAATCAGCCCCAGCATTTT.

On this clone: A much larger clone is a single base away; this may be a read error. The identical CDR3 is also encoded by other nucleotide sequences in the sample. This chain uses TRBV24-1 with TRBJ2-3; weak D call: TRBD2 (5 bases). From germline, CDR1 is KGHDR and CDR2 SFDVKD. The CDR3 is 14 amino acids. CDR3 sequence (DNA): TGTGCCACCAGTATTGAGGGCGACACAGATACGCAGTACTTT. Translation: CATSIEGDTDTQYF.

Judged by abundance, this clone is medium-sized. V and J are TRBV6-2 or TRBV6-3 and TRBJ2-1; a possible D gene is TRBD2 (5 bases). The CDR3 is 15 amino acids. The germline V gene encodes CDR1 MNHEY and CDR2 SVGEGT. V was clipped by 4 bases and J by 0 bases, with 10 bases between them. The DNA for the CDR3 is TGTGCCAGCAGTTTGGCTAGCCTCTCCTACAATGAGCAGTTCTTC. Translation gives CASSLASLSYNEQFF.

Comment on this clone: Because the CDR3 is missing its conserved closing phenylalanine or tryptophan, this is likely a read error. The gene calls are TRBV28 and TRBJ1-2; the match to TRBD1 covers 9 bases. V lost 2 bases to trimming and J lost 5 bases; unmatched junction nucleotides: 12. CDR1 is MDHEN and CDR2 is SYDVKM in the germline V gene. The CDR3 extends over 17 amino acids. In DNA form, the CDR3 reads TGTGCCAGCAGTTTAGCATACAGGGGGCTAATGGAGTATGGCTACACCGTC. Its protein is CASSLAYRGLMEYGYTV.

The chain is built from TRBV20-1 and TRBJ2-1, with 10 bases lining up with TRBD2. The V gene's germline CDR1 is DFQATT and CDR2 SNEGSKA (reference sequence). Unmatched junction bases numbered 17, after V lost 7 bases and J lost 8 bases. The length of the CDR3 is 16 residues. The CDR3: CSDTPGLAGAADEQFF. Written as DNA, the CDR3 is TGCAGTGATACACCCGGGCTAGCGGGAGCGGCGGATGAGCAGTTCTTC.

The rearrangement joins TRBV7-9 to TRBJ2-1; D unresolved. The germline V and J ends were trimmed by 2 bases and 6 bases, with 8 bases remaining between them. This CDR3 region has 13 residues. Germline CDR1 SEHNR, CDR2 FQNEAQ (reference sequence). CDR3 loop: CASSLPPFNEQFF. The DNA of the CDR3 is TGTGCCAGCAGCTTACCGCCCTTCAATGAGCAGTTCTTC.

V gene TRBV2 combines with J gene TRBJ2-7; D unresolved. The CDR3 runs to 11 residues. V was shortened by 11 bases and J by 8 bases, with 16 bases between the two germline ends. Germline V CDR1 and CDR2: SNHLY, FYNNEI. The CDR3 DNA sequence: TGTGCCCGCACCGGCAAGGACCAGCAGTACTTC. Protein product: CARTGKDQQYF.

This chain joins TRBV7-3 and TRBJ2-1; D is uncertain. V was shortened by 2 bases and J by 6 bases, with 5 bases between the two germline ends. Per the germline V gene, CDR1 is SGHTA and CDR2 is FQGTGA. The CDR3 is 12 residues long. CDR3 in DNA: TGTGCCAGCAGCTTAGTGGGCAATGAGCAGTTCTTC. Translation gives CASSLVGNEQFF.

On this clone: At one end, the junction sequence differs from germline, possibly due to a read error. This chain links TRBV4-2 with TRBJ2-7, with D maybe TRBD2 (5 bases). The CDR3 is made up of 17 amino acids. Per germline, CDR1 LGHNA and CDR2 YNFKEQ. The CDR3 loop reads CASSQDFGKRHGNEQNF. In DNA form, the CDR3 reads TGTGCCAGCAGCCAAGATTTTGGAAAGCGGCACGGGAACGAGCAGAACTTC.

This clone appeared many times. The rearrangement uses TRBV29-1 and TRBJ1-5; 9 positions match TRBD1. Germline assignment: CDR1 SQVTM and CDR2 ANQGSEA. The CDR3 totals 12 residues. V lost 7 bases, J lost 9 bases, and 7 bases stayed unmatched. In DNA, the CDR3 is TGCAGCGCCAGGACAGGGGAAGGGCCCCAGCATTTT. This translates into CSARTGEGPQHF.

This clone was detected ten times or more. This sequence joins TRBV18 and TRBJ1-5; 11 bases line up with TRBD1. V dropped 6 bases and J dropped 4; count of bases not matched to a gene: 8. Looked up from germline, CDR1 is KGHSH and CDR2 is LQKENI. CDR3 size: 16 residues. As DNA, the CDR3 is TGTGCCAGCTCCCTCGGACAGGGGGCTAATAATCAGCCCCAGCATTTT. Its translation is CASSLGQGANNQPQHF. Looking up the rest from reference TRBV18 and TRBJ1-5 gives the full variable domain: NAGVMQNPRHLVRRRGQEARLRCSPMKGHSHVYWYRQLPEEGLKFMVYLQKENIIDESGMPKERFSAEFPKEGPSILRIQQVVRGDSAAYFCASSLGQGANNQPQHFGDGTRLSIL.

By share, this clone ranks as medium-sized (0.01 to 0.1%). This chain links TRBV6-1 with TRBJ2-7, with TRBD1 matching over 10 bases. J gave up 3 bases and V 5 bases, and 13 bases lay outside the gene matches. Germline assignment: CDR1 MNHNS and CDR2 SASEGT. The CDR3 spans 17 residues. CDR3 amino acids: CASSTTGGRGPSYEQYF. The CDR3 nucleotides read TGTGCCAGCAGTACGACAGGGGGCAGGGGGCCAAGCTACGAGCAGTACTTC.

In this sample, this clone turned up many times. Since a much larger clone is just one base distant, this may be a read error. The chain is built from TRBV11-3 and TRBJ2-7; D unclear. Germline V CDR1 and CDR2: SGHNT, YENEEA. CDR3 length equals 14 residues. The CDR3 DNA sequence: TGTGCCAGCGGCTTCTATCGAAACTCCTACGAGCAGTACTTC. The encoded protein is CASGFYRNSYEQYF.

Worth noting for this clone: A read error may be the cause here, since a much bigger clone is one base away. This chain links TRBV12-3 or TRBV12-4 with TRBJ2-3; unclear D gene. Deletions cut 3 bases from V and 1 base from J, with 11 bases between. The CDR3 has 15 amino acids. The CDR3 nucleotides are TGTGCCAGCAGTTTCACGGCCTTAGGCACAGATACGCAGTATTTT. Translating it yields CASSFTALGTDTQYF.

This clone was counted ten times or more. Other DNA sequences in the sample encode the same CDR3. This chain connects TRBV20-1 to TRBJ2-3; 7 bases are shared with TRBD2. CDR1 is DFQATT and CDR2 is SNEGSKA in the germline V gene (reference sequence). V was pared by 1 base and J by 2 bases, with 12 bases of the junction left unmatched. There are 17 residues in the CDR3. CDR3 protein: CSARALPVAGATDTQYF. For the CDR3, the DNA is TGCAGTGCTAGAGCCCTGCCCGTAGCGGGTGCCACAGATACGCAGTATTTT.

A word on this clone: Germline and junction disagree at one end, which may indicate a read error. This CDR3 reads CASILASGGTESFF. The CDR3 DNA is TGCGCCAGCATCTTGGCCTCAGGTGGCACTGAATCTTTCTTT. The genes are TRBV5-1 and TRBJ1-1; no firm D call. Germline loops: CDR1 SGHRS, CDR2 YFSETQ. The CDR3 length is 14 residues.

This clone has ten or more counts. The chain carries TRBV27 and TRBJ1-2; no definite D call. The germline gives CDR1 MNHEY, CDR2 SMNVEV (reference sequence). The CDR3 contains 17 residues. V was shortened by 3 bases and J by 4 bases, with 21 bases between the two germline ends. CDR3 region: CASSFSRGTSNSYGYTF. The CDR3 region has the DNA TGTGCCAGCAGTTTCTCCCGAGGAACAAGCAACTCCTATGGCTACACCTTC.

The sample holds many counts of this clone. The chain has TRBV25-1 and TRBJ2-1; no reliable D call. Trimming cost V 2 bases and J 6 bases, with 14 bases left between them. CDR1 is MGHDK, CDR2 SYGVNS, per germline. The CDR3 consists of 15 residues. For the CDR3, the DNA is TGTGCCAGCAGTGAACAGTCGAAAGAAATCAATGAGCAGTTCTTC. Residues: CASSEQSKEINEQFF.

This clone was seen repeatedly, ten times or more. The conserved phenylalanine or tryptophan is not found at the CDR3 terminus, so this likely reflects a read error. No DNA is shown, since the ends of the CDR3 on it are uncertain; the CDR3 is the one TCRdb lists. The V gene is TRBV20-1, the J gene TRBJ2-1. The CDR3 region is 11 residues in length, termini included. The germline V gene has CDR1 DFQATT and CDR2 SNEGSKA (reference sequence). The chain's CDR3 is CSARTQAVDLI.

This clone occurred many times. The chain joins TRBV30 to TRBJ2-5; D remains unclear. The germline V and J ends were trimmed by 2 bases and 4 bases, with 14 bases remaining between them. CDR3 size: 14 residues. Germline values: CDR1 GTSNPN, CDR2 SVGIG (reference sequence). The CDR3 sequence: CAWSLYAVIETQYF. As DNA, the CDR3 is TGTGCCTGGAGTTTATATGCAGTTATAGAGACCCAGTACTTC.

This clone qualifies as medium-sized. This sequence joins TRBV15 and TRBJ2-4; 7 bases map to TRBD2. V shed 8 bases, J shed 7 bases, and the junction held 11 bases outside the gene matches. CDR3 length equals 14 residues. Per the germline V gene, CDR1 is LNHNV and CDR2 is YYDKDF (reference sequence). In nucleotides, the CDR3 is TGTGCCACCTCCAAAGGGGAGGGTCGGAACATTCAGTACTTC. Translation gives CATSKGEGRNIQYF.

This clone showed up many times. J is TRBJ2-1 and V is TRBV28; D may be TRBD1 (5 bases). Trimming cost V 5 bases and J 4 bases, with 9 bases left between them. This CDR3 contains 13 residues. Germline V gene sequence: CDR1 MDHEN, CDR2 SYDVKM. CDR3 protein: CASSRQWYNEQFF. The CDR3 DNA follows: TGTGCCAGCAGTCGACAGTGGTACAATGAGCAGTTCTTC.

The chain carries TRBV6-2 or TRBV6-3 and TRBJ1-1; D might be TRBD1 (5 bases). The CDR3 is 15 residues long. Germline V gives CDR1 MNHEY, CDR2 SVGEGT. Deletions cut 8 bases from V and 1 base from J, with 17 bases between. The CDR3 is CASEHRTGQNTEAFF. The CDR3 bases are TGTGCCAGCGAACACAGGACGGGCCAGAACACTGAAGCTTTCTTT.

This clone has only a few counts. This sequence may be a read error, since a much larger clone differs from it by one base. Other DNA sequences of this sample code for an identical CDR3. This chain uses TRBV4-1 with TRBJ2-4; 8 bases line up with TRBD2. J gave up 8 bases and V 4 bases, and 10 bases lay outside the gene matches. CDR3 length: 15 amino acids. Germline V gene lookup returns CDR1 MGHRA and CDR2 YSYEKL. The CDR3 DNA is TGCGCCAGCAGCCCTGTAGCGGGACCCGCTTACATTCAGTACTTC. Protein product: CASSPVAGPAYIQYF.

This clone showed up many times. CDR3 protein: CASSSSLLAGDYNEQFF. The CDR3 coding sequence is TGTGCCAGCAGTTCTTCCTTACTAGCGGGAGATTACAATGAGCAGTTCTTC. The gene calls are TRBV12-3 or TRBV12-4 and TRBJ2-1; 11 bases map to TRBD2. The V segment lost 4 bases and the J segment 4 bases; nucleotides outside the gene matches: 9. This CDR3 region has 17 residues.

This chain uses TRBV7-9 with TRBJ2-1; TRBD2 matches 7 bases. Trimming took 7 bases from V and 12 from J; bases not matched to a gene: 6. CDR1 is SEHNR and CDR2 is FQNEAQ in the germline V gene (reference sequence). The CDR3 loop spans 11 amino acids. CDR3: CASIPRLAQFF. CDR3 DNA sequence: TGTGCCAGCATCCCAAGACTAGCGCAGTTCTTC.